The 10 T cell receptor beta chains below come from one sample, sequenced in a study of T cell responses to AZD1222 COVID-19 vaccine. Assay: immunoSEQ multiplex PCR; the TCRdb copy retains only in-frame clones and omits some. The sample carries 150,000 or so clones, 92% recorded once. This specimen consisted of peripheral blood, obtained on day 0 of AZD1222 vaccination. These receptors were taken from an adult in good health.

This clone is a singleton in its sample. V usage is TRBV5-1 and J usage is TRBJ1-2, with 7 bases aligning to TRBD1. In germline, CDR1 is SGHRS, CDR2 YFSETQ. V lost 4 bases and J lost 3; bases outside the gene matches: 12. CDR3 size: 16 residues. The CDR3 nucleotides read TGCGCCAGCAGCGGAGGGACAGACAACTGGGACTATGGCTACACCTTC. It is translated as CASSGGTDNWDYGYTF.

The chain combines TRBV19 with TRBJ1-1; D is possibly TRBD1 (5 bases). V lost 10 bases and J 5 bases, leaving 20 bases between the germline ends. The CDR3 runs to 14 residues. CDR1 is LNHDA, CDR2 SQIVND, per germline (reference sequence). CDR3: CATHLTRGSTEAFF. CDR3 DNA sequence: TGTGCCACCCACCTAACGCGGGGGAGTACTGAAGCTTTCTTT.

The J gene is TRBJ2-1, the V gene TRBV30; D might be TRBD2 (5 bases). Germline V gene data show CDR1 as GTSNPN and CDR2 as SVGIG (reference sequence). The CDR3 contains 12 residues. Trimming took 4 bases from V and 4 from J, leaving 8 bases between them. CDR3 loop: CAWTPGYNEQFF. CDR3 coding DNA: TGTGCCTGGACCCCGGGGTACAATGAGCAGTTCTTC. The full variable domain, with the rest looked up from reference TRBV30 and TRBJ2-1, is SQTIHQWPATLVQPVGSPLSLECTVEGTSNPNLYWYRQAAGRGLQLLFYSVGIGQISSEVPQNLSASRPQDRQFILSSKKLLLSDSGFYLCAWTPGYNEQFFGPGTRLTVL.

The rearrangement joins TRBV9 to TRBJ2-5; D is undetermined. This CDR3 has 14 residues. CDR1 and CDR2 from the germline V gene are SGDLS and YYNGEE. Trimming shortened V by 7 bases and J by 0 bases, and 13 bases separated the two germline ends. CDR3 amino acids: CASGSTVYQETQYF. The CDR3 nucleotides are TGTGCCAGCGGCTCTACAGTTTACCAAGAGACCCAGTACTTC.

The chain joins TRBV7-9 to TRBJ2-3; 9 bases match TRBD1. Trimming cost V 4 bases and J 4 bases; bases outside gene matches: 12. CDR1 and CDR2 from the germline V gene are SEHNR and FQNEAQ (reference sequence). The CDR3 consists of 17 residues. The CDR3 bases are TGTGCCAGCAGCTCACTCCCGGGACAGGGAGGCCCAGATACGCAGTATTTT. Amino acids: CASSSLPGQGGPDTQYF. The full variable domain, in which reference TRBV7-9 and TRBJ2-3 provide the parts outside the CDR3, is DTGVSQNPRHKITKRGQNVTFRCDPISEHNRLYWYRQTLGQGPEFLTYFQNEAQLEKSRLLSDRFSAERPKGSFSTLEIQRTEQGDSAMYLCASSSLPGQGGPDTQYFGPGTRLTVL.

In its sample, this clone was seen a few times. This sequence joins TRBV5-5 and TRBJ1-1, with 11 positions matching TRBD1. Germline V gene data show CDR1 as SGHKS and CDR2 as YYEKEE (reference sequence). The CDR3 loop spans 14 amino acids. The V segment lost 3 bases and the J segment 4 bases; nucleotides outside the gene matches: 2. Written as DNA, the CDR3 is TGTGCCAGCAGCTGGACAGGGGGCCCCACTGAAGCTTTCTTT. As protein: CASSWTGGPTEAFF.

The chain combines TRBV10-3 with TRBJ1-4; 10 bases align to TRBD1. Germline values: CDR1 ENHRY, CDR2 SYGVKD. V was pared by 9 bases and J by 6 bases, with 4 bases of the junction left unmatched. The CDR3 totals 13 residues. The chain's CDR3 is CAIGTGEDEKLFF. In DNA form, the CDR3 reads TGTGCCATAGGGACAGGGGAAGATGAAAAACTGTTTTTT.

The CDR3 nucleotides are TGTGCCAGCAGTATTAACAGACAAGAGACCCAGTACTTC. This translates into CASSINRQETQYF. The V call is TRBV12-3 or TRBV12-4, the J call TRBJ2-5; D unresolved. CDR3 size: 13 residues. V lost 5 bases to trimming and J lost 2 bases, with 9 bases between them.

The chain combines TRBV20-1 with TRBJ1-2; D is unclear. The CDR3 sequence is 13 residues long. V was pared by 3 bases and J by 4 bases, with 12 bases between. CDR1 is DFQATT, CDR2 SNEGSKA, per germline (reference sequence). This CDR3 is CSASHSQFYGYTF. In DNA form, the CDR3 reads TGCAGTGCTAGTCACTCACAGTTCTATGGCTACACCTTC.

The chain combines TRBV7-8 with TRBJ2-7, with D tentatively TRBD1 (5 bases). V was cut by 0 bases and J by 4 bases, with 13 bases left in between. Germline lookup yields CDR1 SGHVS and CDR2 FQNEAQ. The CDR3 is 15 amino acids. CDR3 amino acids: CASSLAPRASYEQYF. The CDR3 nucleotides read TGTGCCAGCAGCTTAGCGCCCAGGGCCTCGTACGAGCAGTACTTC.